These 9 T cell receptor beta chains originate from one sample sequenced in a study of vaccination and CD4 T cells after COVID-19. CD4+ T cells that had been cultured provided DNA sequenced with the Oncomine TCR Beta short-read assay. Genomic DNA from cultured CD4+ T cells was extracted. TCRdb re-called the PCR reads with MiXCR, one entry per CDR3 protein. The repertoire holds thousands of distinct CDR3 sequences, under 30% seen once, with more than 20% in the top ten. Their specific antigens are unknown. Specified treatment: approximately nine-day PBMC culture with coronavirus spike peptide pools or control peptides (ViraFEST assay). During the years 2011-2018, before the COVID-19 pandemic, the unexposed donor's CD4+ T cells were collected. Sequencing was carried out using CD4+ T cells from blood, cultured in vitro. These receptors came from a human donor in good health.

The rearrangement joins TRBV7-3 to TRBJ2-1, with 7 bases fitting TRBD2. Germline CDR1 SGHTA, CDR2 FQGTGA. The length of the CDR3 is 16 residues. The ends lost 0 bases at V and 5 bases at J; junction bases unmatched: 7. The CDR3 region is CASSLTKPSGHNEQFF. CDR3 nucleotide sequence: TGTGCCAGCAGCTTAACGAAGCCTAGCGGACACAATGAGCAGTTCTTC.

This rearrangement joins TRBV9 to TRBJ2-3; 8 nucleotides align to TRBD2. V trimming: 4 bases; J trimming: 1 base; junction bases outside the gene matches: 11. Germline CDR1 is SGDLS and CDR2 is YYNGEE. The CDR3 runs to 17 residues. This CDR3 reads CASSPTPSSGRTDTQYF. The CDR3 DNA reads TGTGCCAGCAGCCCAACACCCTCTAGCGGGCGCACAGATACGCAGTATTTT.

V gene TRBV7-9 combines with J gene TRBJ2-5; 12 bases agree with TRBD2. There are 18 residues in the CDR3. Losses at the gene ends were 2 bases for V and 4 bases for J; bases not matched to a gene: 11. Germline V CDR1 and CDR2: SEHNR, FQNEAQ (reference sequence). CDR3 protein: CASSLREGLAGYGETQYF. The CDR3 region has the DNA TGTGCCAGCAGCTTAAGGGAGGGACTAGCGGGCTACGGAGAGACCCAGTACTTC.

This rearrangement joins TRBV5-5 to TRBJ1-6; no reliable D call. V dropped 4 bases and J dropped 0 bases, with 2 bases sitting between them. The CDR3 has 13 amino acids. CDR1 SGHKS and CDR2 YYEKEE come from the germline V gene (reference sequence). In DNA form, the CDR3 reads TGTGCCAGCAGCCCCTCCTATAATTCACCCCTCCACTTT. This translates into CASSPSYNSPLHF. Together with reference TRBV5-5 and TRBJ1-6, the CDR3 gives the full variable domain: DAGVTQSPTHLIKTRGQQVTLRCSPISGHKSVSWYQQVLGQGPQFIFQYYEKEERGRGNFPDRFSARQFPNYSSELNVNALLLGDSALYLCASSPSYNSPLHFGNGTRLTVT.

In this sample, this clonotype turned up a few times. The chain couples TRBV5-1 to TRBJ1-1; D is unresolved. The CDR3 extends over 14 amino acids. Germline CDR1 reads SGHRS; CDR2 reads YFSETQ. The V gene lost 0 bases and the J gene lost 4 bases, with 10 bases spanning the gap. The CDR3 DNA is TGCGCCAGCAGCTTGGTCCCAGAGGGCACTGAAGCTTTCTTT. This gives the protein CASSLVPEGTEAFF. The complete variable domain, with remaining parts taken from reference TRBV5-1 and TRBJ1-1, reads KAGVTQTPRYLIKTRGQQVTLSCSPISGHRSVSWYQQTPGQGLQFLFEYFSETQRNKGNFPGRFSGRQFSNSRSEMNVSTLELGDSALYLCASSLVPEGTEAFFGQGTRLTVV.

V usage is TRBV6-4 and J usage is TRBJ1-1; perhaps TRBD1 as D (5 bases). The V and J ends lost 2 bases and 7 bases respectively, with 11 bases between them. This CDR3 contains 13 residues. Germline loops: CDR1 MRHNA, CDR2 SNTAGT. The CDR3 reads CASSDRRGSEAFF. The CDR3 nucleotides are TGTGCCAGCAGTGACCGGAGGGGCAGTGAAGCTTTCTTT.

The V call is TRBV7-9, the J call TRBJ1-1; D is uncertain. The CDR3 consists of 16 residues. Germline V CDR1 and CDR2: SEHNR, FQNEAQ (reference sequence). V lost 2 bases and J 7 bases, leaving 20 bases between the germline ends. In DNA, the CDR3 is TGTGCCAGCAGCTTAAGGCTTTCGGAGGGTCCCATTGAAGCTTTCTTT. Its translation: CASSLRLSEGPIEAFF.

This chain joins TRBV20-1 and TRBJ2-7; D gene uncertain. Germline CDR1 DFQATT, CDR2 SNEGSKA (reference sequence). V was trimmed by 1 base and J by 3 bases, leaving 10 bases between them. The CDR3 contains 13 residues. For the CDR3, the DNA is TGCAGTGCTAGAGTCCCCCCAGGCTACGAGCAGTACTTC. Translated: CSARVPPGYEQYF.

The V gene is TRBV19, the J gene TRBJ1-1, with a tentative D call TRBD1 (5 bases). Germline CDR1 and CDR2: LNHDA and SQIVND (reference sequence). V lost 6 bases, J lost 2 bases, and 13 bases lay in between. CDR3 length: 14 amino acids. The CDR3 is CASRPSRVNTEAFF. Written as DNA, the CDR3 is TGTGCCAGTAGGCCGAGCAGGGTCAACACTGAAGCTTTCTTT.